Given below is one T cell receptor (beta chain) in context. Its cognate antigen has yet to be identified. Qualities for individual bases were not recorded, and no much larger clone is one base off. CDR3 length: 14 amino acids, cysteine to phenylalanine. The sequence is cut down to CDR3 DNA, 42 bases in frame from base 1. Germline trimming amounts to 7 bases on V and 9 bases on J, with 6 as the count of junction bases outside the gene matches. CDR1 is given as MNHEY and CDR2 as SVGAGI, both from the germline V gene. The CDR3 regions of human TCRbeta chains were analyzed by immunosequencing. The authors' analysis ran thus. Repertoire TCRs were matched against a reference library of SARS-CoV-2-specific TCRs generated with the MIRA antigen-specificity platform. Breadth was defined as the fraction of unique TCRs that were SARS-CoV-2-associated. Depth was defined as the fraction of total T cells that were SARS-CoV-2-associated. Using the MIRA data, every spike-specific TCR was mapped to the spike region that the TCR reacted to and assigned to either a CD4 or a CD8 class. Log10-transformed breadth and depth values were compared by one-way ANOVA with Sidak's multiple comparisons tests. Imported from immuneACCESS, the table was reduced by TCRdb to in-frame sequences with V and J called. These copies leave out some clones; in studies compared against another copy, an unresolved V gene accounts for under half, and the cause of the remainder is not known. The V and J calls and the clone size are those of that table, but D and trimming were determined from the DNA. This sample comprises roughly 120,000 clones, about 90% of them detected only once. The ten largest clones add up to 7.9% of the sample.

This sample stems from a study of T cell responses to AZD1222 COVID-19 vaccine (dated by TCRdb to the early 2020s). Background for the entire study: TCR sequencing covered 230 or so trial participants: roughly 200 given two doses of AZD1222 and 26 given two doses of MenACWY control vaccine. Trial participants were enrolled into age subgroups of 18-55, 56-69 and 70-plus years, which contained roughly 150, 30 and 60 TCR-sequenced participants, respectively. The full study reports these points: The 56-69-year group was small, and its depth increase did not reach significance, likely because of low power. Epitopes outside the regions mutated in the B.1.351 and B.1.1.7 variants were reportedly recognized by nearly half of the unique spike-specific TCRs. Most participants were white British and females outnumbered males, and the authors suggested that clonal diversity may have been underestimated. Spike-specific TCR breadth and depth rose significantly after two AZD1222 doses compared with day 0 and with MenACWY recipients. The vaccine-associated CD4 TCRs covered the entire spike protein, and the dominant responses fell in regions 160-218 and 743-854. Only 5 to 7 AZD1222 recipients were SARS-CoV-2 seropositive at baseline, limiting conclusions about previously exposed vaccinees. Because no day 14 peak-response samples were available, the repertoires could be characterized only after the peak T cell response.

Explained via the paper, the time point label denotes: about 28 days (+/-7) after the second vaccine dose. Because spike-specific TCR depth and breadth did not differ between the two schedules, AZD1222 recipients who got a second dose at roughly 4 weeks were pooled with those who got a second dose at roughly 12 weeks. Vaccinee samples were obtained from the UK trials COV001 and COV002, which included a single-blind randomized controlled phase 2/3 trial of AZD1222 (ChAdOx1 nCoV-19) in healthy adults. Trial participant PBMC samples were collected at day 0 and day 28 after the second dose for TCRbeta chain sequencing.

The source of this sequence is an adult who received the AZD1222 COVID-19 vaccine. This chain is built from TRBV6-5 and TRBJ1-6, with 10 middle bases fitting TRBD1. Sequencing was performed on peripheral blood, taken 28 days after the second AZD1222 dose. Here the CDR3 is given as CASTETGGRSPLHF. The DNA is TGTGCCAGCACAGAGACAGGGGGCCGTTCACCCCTCCACTTT.